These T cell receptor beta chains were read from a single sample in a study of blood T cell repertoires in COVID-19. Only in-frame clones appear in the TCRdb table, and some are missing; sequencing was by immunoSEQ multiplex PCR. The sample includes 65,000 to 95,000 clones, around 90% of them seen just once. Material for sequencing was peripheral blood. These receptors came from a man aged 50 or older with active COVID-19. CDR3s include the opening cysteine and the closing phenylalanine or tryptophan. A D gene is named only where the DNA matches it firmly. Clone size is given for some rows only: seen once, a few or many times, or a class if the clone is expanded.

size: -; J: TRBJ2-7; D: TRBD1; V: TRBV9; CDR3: CASSVGQLSYEQYF; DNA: TGTGCCAGCAGCGTGGGACAGCTTTCCTACGAGCAGTACTTC
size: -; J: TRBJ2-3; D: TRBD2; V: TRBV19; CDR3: CASSPPGGYTDTQYF; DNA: TGTGCCAGTAGCCCTCCGGGGGGATACACAGATACGCAGTATTTT
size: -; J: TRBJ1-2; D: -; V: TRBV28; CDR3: CASSTANYGYTF; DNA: TGTGCCAGCAGTACAGCCAACTATGGCTACACCTTC
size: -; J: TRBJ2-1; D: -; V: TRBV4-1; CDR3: CASSPSTHNEQFF; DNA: TGCGCCAGCAGCCCCTCTACCCACAATGAGCAGTTCTTC
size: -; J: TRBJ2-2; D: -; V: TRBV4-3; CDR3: CASSQDGGVGELFF; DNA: TGCGCCAGCAGCCAAGACGGAGGGGTCGGGGAGCTGTTTTTT
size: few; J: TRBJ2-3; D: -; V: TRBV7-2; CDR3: CASSLGGGITNTDTQYF; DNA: TGTGCCAGCAGCTTAGGGGGCGGCATTACAAACACAGATACGCAGTATTTT
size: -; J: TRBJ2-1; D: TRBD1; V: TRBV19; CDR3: CASSIPGTVPYNEQFF; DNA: TGTGCCAGTAGTATCCCCGGGACAGTACCATACAATGAGCAGTTCTTC
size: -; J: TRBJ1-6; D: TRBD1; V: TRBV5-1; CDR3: CASSLNNRGNSPLHF; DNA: TGCGCCAGCAGCTTGAATAACAGGGGGAATTCACCCCTCCACTTT
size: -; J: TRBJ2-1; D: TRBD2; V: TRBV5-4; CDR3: CASSLGLSSGVSYNEQFF; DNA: TGTGCCAGCAGCTTAGGACTGAGTAGCGGGGTCTCCTACAATGAGCAGTTCTTC
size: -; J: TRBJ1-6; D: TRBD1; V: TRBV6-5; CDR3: CASSRDRDVSPLHF; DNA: TGTGCCAGCAGCCGGGACAGGGATGTTTCACCCCTCCACTTT